This TCR beta chain is drawn from a study of molecular identifiers for immune sequencing clone quantification. Study-wide points: The study found clones above 20 RNA copies held over 99% of effector molecules and under 1% in naive cells.

This clonotype was counted once. The target antigen is unknown. This may stem from a read error, because a much larger clone lies one nucleotide away. Germline V gives CDR1 SGHDT, CDR2 YYEEEE. This CDR3 has 14 residues. TCRdb reanalysed the PCR reads using MiXCR and keeps one entry per CDR3 protein. The table has around 470,000 distinct CDR3 sequences, 20% to 25% seen once. This receptor was taken from a human donor in good health. Some libraries in this study had Jurkat cell RNA spiked in. The sequencing input was naive CD8+ T cells from blood, with Jurkat cell RNA spiked in. Subset here: FACS-sorted CD8+CD4-CCR7+CD45RA+ naive T cells. This sequence joins TRBV5-6 and TRBJ2-3; tentative D call: TRBD2 (5 bases). The DNA for the CDR3 is TGTGCCGGCAGCCTAGGACTTACCACAGATACGCAGTATTTT. Residues: CAGSLGLTTDTQYF.